This T cell receptor (beta chain) is drawn from a study of tumor and adjacent non-tumor tissue in lung cancer. Whole-study findings and limits: Patients with more diverse tumor TCRs had worse survival. TCR diversity was significantly greater in tumor than normal lung tissue. Top 100 clones took a larger repertoire share in normal lung.

The template was RNA from unsorted bulk tissue. The normal lung tissue was taken more than 3 cm from the tumor edge. Newly diagnosed lung cancer patients had thoracic surgery in China, August–late 2014, without prior chemotherapy. Remarks on this clonotype: Antigen unknown. Since no conserved phenylalanine or tryptophan closes the CDR3, a read error is the likely cause.

This CDR3 has 13 residues. Germline lookup yields CDR1 SGHAT and CDR2 FQNNGV. V dropped 6 bases and J dropped 8 bases, with 16 bases sitting between them. Three rounds of nested PCR, following a modified ARM-PCR protocol, produced the TCRbeta library. One entry per CDR3 protein, called by TCRdb with MiXCR from the multiplex PCR reads. The sample holds some 73,000 distinct CDR3 sequences, about four fifths seen once. Sequencing was carried out using distant non-tumor lung tissue. This chain links TRBV11-2 with TRBJ1-1; no reliable D call. This clonotype was sampled from a man between 60 and 75 years old with non-small cell lung cancer. The CDR3 region has the DNA TGTGCCAGCAGTCCGACCGCGCTCACAGAAGCTTTCTAT. Its protein is CASSPTALTEAFY.